This entry features one T cell receptor (beta chain) sequence. Its antigen is unknown. Sequenced by immunoSEQ multiplex PCR; TCRdb stores in-frame clones only, minus some. The sample shows 55,000 to 70,000 clones, approximately 93% of them seen only once. V shed 3 bases and J shed 5 bases, with 6 bases lying between them. CDR3 size: 12 residues. In germline, CDR1 is SGHNT, CDR2 YYREEE (reference sequence). The record originates from a study of siplizumab effects on memory and regulatory T cells. The study's findings and limits: Versus over 25% in controls, the mappable alloreactive CD4+ clones averaged around 68% Treg-derived with siplizumab. Naive T cells looked more diverse than memory cells, and they looked like major contributors to the alloresponse.

The TCR was taken from a human donor in good health. Sequencing was performed on CD8+ T cells sorted from blood. The chain has TRBV5-4 and TRBJ2-4; D assignment may be TRBD1 or TRBD2 (5 bases each). The CDR3 here is CASSWDQNIQYF. CDR3 coding DNA: TGTGCCAGCAGCTGGGACCAAAACATTCAGTACTTC.